Listed here are 23 T cell receptor beta chains from one sample, sequenced in a study of cytomegalovirus exposure and HLA in healthy donors (dated by TCRdb to the late 2010s). Library preparation employed the immunoSEQ multiplex PCR assay. A mixture of 60 forward primers for TCR Vbeta segments and 13 reverse primers for TCR Jbeta segments was used in the multiplex PCR. Held by TCRdb, this immuneACCESS table contains in-frame sequences only and omits some clones. Under half of the omission traces to an unresolved V gene where checked; the cause of the rest is unknown. This sample comprises about 160,000 clones, about 75% of them detected only once. Together, the top ten hold around 2% of the sample. Sequencing used PBMCs. These receptors were taken from a female donor in good health and CMV-seronegative.

The rearrangement links TRBV7-6 to TRBJ2-1; 7 bases line up with TRBD1. CDR1 and CDR2 (germline): SGHVS, FNYEAQ. This CDR3 has 13 amino acids. After removal of 4 bases from V and 12 bases from J, the junction contained 9 bases not matched to a gene. The CDR3 protein is CASSSAQGWGQFF. Here the CDR3 DNA reads TGTGCCAGCAGCTCGGCACAGGGGTGGGGGCAGTTCTTC.

CDR3 sequence (DNA): TGTGCCAGCAGCTCCGTCGGGCGGGGGGCCCGGGAGACCGGGGAGCTGTTTTTT. Translation gives CASSSVGRGARETGELFF. The chain employs TRBV7-3 and TRBJ2-2; 8 positions match TRBD2. The CDR3 extends over 18 amino acids. After removal of 4 bases from V and 5 bases from J, the junction contained 15 bases not matched to a gene. From germline, CDR1 is SGHTA and CDR2 FQGTGA.

The chain couples TRBV29-1 to TRBJ1-2; the D gene is possibly TRBD1 (6 bases). Deletions cut 3 bases from V and 4 bases from J, with 12 bases between. Germline V CDR1 and CDR2: SQVTM, ANQGSEA. The CDR3 loop spans 13 amino acids. The CDR3 loop is CSVERGGSYGYTF. CDR3 DNA sequence: TGCAGCGTTGAGAGAGGGGGTAGCTATGGCTACACCTTC.

The CDR3 spells CASSYWGGTGGAFF. The CDR3 region has the DNA TGTGCCAGCAGTTACTGGGGAGGGACAGGTGGAGCTTTCTTT. The rearrangement links TRBV6-5 to TRBJ1-1; TRBD1 matches 8 bases. J gave up 10 bases and V 1 base, and 8 bases lay outside the gene matches. The CDR3 runs to 14 residues. Germline V gives CDR1 MNHEY, CDR2 SVGAGI.

This clone was observed a single time. The rearrangement uses TRBV6-1 and TRBJ1-6, with a weak D call TRBD1 (5 bases). CDR3 length: 15 amino acids. The ends were cut back, 6 bases at V and 7 bases at J, with 16 bases in the middle. The germline V gene has CDR1 MNHNS and CDR2 SASEGT. CDR3 DNA sequence: TGTGCCAGCAGAGCGGGGCCCCAGATGAATTCACCCCTCCACTTT. Translation: CASRAGPQMNSPLHF.

Remarks on this clone: The same CDR3 arises from other DNA sequences in this sample as well. The genes are TRBV4-2 and TRBJ2-3; the match to TRBD1 covers 11 bases. The CDR3 totals 18 residues. The junction had 17 bases not matched to a gene; V was cut back by 6 bases and J by 6 bases. CDR1 and CDR2 from the germline V gene are LGHNA and YNFKEQ. The CDR3 spells CASSRGQGANKERDTQYF. The CDR3, as DNA: TGTGCCAGCAGTCGTGGACAGGGGGCGAATAAGGAACGGGATACGCAGTATTTT.

CDR3 amino acids: CASSLAPNSYEQYF. CDR3 bases: TGTGCCAGCAGCTTAGCCCCTAACTCCTACGAGCAGTACTTC. The chain recombines TRBV7-6 with TRBJ2-7; D not certain. Trimming pared 0 bases from V and 0 bases from J, leaving 6 bases between. The germline CDR1 and CDR2 sequences are SGHVS and FNYEAQ. The CDR3 spans 14 residues.

The CDR3 DNA reads TGTGCCAGCAGTCCTTGGACAGGGACTGTCTATGGCTACACCTTC. Its protein product is CASSPWTGTVYGYTF. V usage is TRBV2 and J usage is TRBJ1-2; 8 bases fit TRBD1. J gave up 4 bases and V 5 bases, and 9 bases lay outside the gene matches. Germline V CDR1 and CDR2: SNHLY, FYNNEI. The CDR3 runs 15 residues.

The V and J genes are TRBV6-1 and TRBJ2-5, with D possibly being TRBD1 (6 bases). The end of the DNA aligns better with TRBJ2-7, so the J call may be wrong. Germline-derived CDR1 and CDR2 are MNHNS and SASEGT. The CDR3 has 15 amino acids. CDR3 in DNA: TGTGCCAGCAGTCTTCCTATCGGGACAAACTACGAGCAGTACTTC. It is translated as CASSLPIGTNYEQYF.

This chain joins TRBV4-2 and TRBJ2-1; 11 bases line up with TRBD2. The germline gives CDR1 LGHNA, CDR2 YNFKEQ. V trimming: 2 bases; J trimming: 7 bases; junction bases outside the gene matches: 7. The CDR3 consists of 16 residues. The CDR3: CASSQTGTSGKNEQFF. The CDR3 nucleotides read TGTGCCAGCAGCCAAACCGGGACTAGCGGAAAAAATGAGCAGTTCTTC.

The chain is built from TRBV2 and TRBJ1-1; 7 nucleotides agree with TRBD1. The CDR3 has 16 residues. J gave up 5 bases and V 4 bases, and 13 bases lay outside the gene matches. The germline V gene encodes CDR1 SNHLY and CDR2 FYNNEI. CDR3 sequence (DNA): TGTGCCAGCAGTGCCCGGGACAGCCTTTGGAGTACTGAAGCTTTCTTT. Translated, it gives CASSARDSLWSTEAFF.

The genes are TRBV7-9 and TRBJ1-2; 7 positions agree with TRBD1. The V gene end was trimmed by 11 bases and the J gene end by 5 bases; junction bases not matched to a gene: 8. Germline CDR1 and CDR2: SEHNR and FQNEAQ (reference sequence). The CDR3 is made up of 12 amino acids. DNA of the CDR3: TGTGCCGACTCCCCGGGACAGTATGGCTACACCTTC. Translated, it gives CADSPGQYGYTF.

The J gene is TRBJ1-2, the V gene TRBV18, with TRBD1 matching 9 bases. J lost 5 bases, V lost 3 bases, and 10 bases had no gene match. The CDR3 is made up of 16 amino acids. Germline lookup yields CDR1 KGHSH and CDR2 LQKENI. The CDR3 protein is CASSPNNDRGGYGYTF. In nucleotides, the CDR3 is TGTGCCAGCTCACCGAACAACGACAGGGGGGGATATGGCTACACCTTC. The full variable domain, completed using reference TRBV18 and TRBJ1-2, is NAGVMQNPRHLVRRRGQEARLRCSPMKGHSHVYWYRQLPEEGLKFMVYLQKENIIDESGMPKERFSAEFPKEGPSILRIQQVVRGDSAAYFCASSPNNDRGGYGYTFGSGTRLTVV.

This chain joins TRBV18 and TRBJ1-2, with 9 nucleotides matching TRBD1. Germline lookup yields CDR1 KGHSH and CDR2 LQKENI. This CDR3 has 16 amino acids. V shed 6 bases and J 0 bases; nucleotides not matched to a gene: 8. The CDR3 nucleotides are TGTGCCAGCTCCGCCGGGACAGGGAACGCTAACTATGGCTACACCTTC. It codes for CASSAGTGNANYGYTF.

This chain joins TRBV18 and TRBJ1-5; D gene ambiguous. Trimming cost V 3 bases and J 0 bases, with 6 bases left between them. The CDR3 extends over 14 amino acids. Germline-derived CDR1 and CDR2 are KGHSH and LQKENI. CDR3 protein: CASSPYGSNQPQHF. In DNA form, the CDR3 reads TGTGCCAGCTCACCGTACGGTAGCAATCAGCCCCAGCATTTT.

The chain joins TRBV30 to TRBJ1-1, with TRBD1 as a possible D gene (6 bases). Per the germline V gene, CDR1 is GTSNPN and CDR2 is SVGIG (reference sequence). The CDR3 spans 17 residues. V shed 4 bases and J shed 5 bases, with 26 bases lying between them. The chain's CDR3 is CAWTLKGVGERGTEAFF. The CDR3 DNA sequence: TGTGCCTGGACTCTCAAGGGGGTGGGGGAGAGGGGGACTGAAGCTTTCTTT. The full variable domain, completed using reference TRBV30 and TRBJ1-1, is SQTIHQWPATLVQPVGSPLSLECTVEGTSNPNLYWYRQAAGRGLQLLFYSVGIGQISSEVPQNLSASRPQDRQFILSSKKLLLSDSGFYLCAWTLKGVGERGTEAFFGQGTRLTVV.

In regard to this clone: Distinct nucleotide sequences in the sample also encode this CDR3. CDR3 residues: CASSPGQASYEQYF. The CDR3 DNA is TGCGCCAGCAGCCCGGGACAGGCCTCTTACGAGCAGTACTTC. The chain has TRBV5-1 and TRBJ2-7; 8 bases match TRBD1. Germline V gene sequence: CDR1 SGHRS, CDR2 YFSETQ. V lost 4 bases and J lost 4; bases outside the gene matches: 7. The CDR3 consists of 14 residues. The entire variable domain, with the rest obtained from reference TRBV5-1 and TRBJ2-7, is as follows: KAGVTQTPRYLIKTRGQQVTLSCSPISGHRSVSWYQQTPGQGLQFLFEYFSETQRNKGNFPGRFSGRQFSNSRSEMNVSTLELGDSALYLCASSPGQASYEQYFGPGTRLTVT.

The table lists this clone with a few counts. The chain recombines TRBV5-4 with TRBJ2-1, with 10 bases that match TRBD2. This CDR3 contains 15 residues. Germline CDR1 and CDR2: SGHNT and YYREEE (reference sequence). The trim removed 9 bases at V and 3 bases at J, leaving 9 bases unmatched. The CDR3 DNA follows: TGTGCCACCCAGCGGGGGGGAATCTTCTACAATGAGCAGTTCTTC. This codes for CATQRGGIFYNEQFF.

The chain carries TRBV28 and TRBJ2-7; D is undetermined. This CDR3 has 14 amino acids. CDR1 MDHEN and CDR2 SYDVKM come from the germline V gene. Trimming took off 2 bases at V and 3 bases at J, with 11 bases between the two ends. The CDR3 DNA follows: TGTGCCAGCAGTTTAATCGTCTTTTTCTACGAGCAGTACTTC. It codes for CASSLIVFFYEQYF.

This clone was seen just once. The chain carries TRBV11-3 and TRBJ2-2; D remains unclear. The germline gives CDR1 SGHNT, CDR2 YENEEA. Trimming removed 5 bases from V and 6 bases from J, with 13 bases in between. The CDR3 is made up of 14 amino acids. CDR3 in DNA: TGTGCCAGCAGCCCCTCGGTCCTTGCCGGGGAGCTGTTTTTT. Encoded protein: CASSPSVLAGELFF.

This rearrangement joins TRBV18 to TRBJ1-5; D may be TRBD1 (5 bases). The V gene's germline CDR1 is KGHSH and CDR2 LQKENI. This CDR3 region has 16 residues. Trimming left V 2 bases short and J 0 bases short, with 11 bases between. CDR3 sequence: CASSPLKGNSNQPQHF. The DNA of the CDR3 is TGTGCCAGCTCACCATTAAAGGGGAATAGCAATCAGCCCCAGCATTTT.

This clone was seen only once. The genes are TRBV6-5 and TRBJ1-1; TRBD1 agrees at 9 bases. This CDR3 spans 14 amino acids. Trimming cost V 5 bases and J 4 bases; bases outside gene matches: 5. Germline-derived CDR1 and CDR2 are MNHEY and SVGAGI. CDR3 sequence (DNA): TGTGCCAGCAGTCCTCGGGACAGGGCCACTGAAGCTTTCTTT. This sequence encodes CASSPRDRATEAFF.

The chain employs TRBV10-3 and TRBJ1-1; TRBD1 is a possible D gene (5 bases). The CDR3 length is 13 residues. V lost 10 bases, J lost 1 base, and 13 bases lay in between. Germline V lookup: CDR1 ENHRY, CDR2 SYGVKD. The CDR3 here is CATLSTGNTEAFF. In DNA form, the CDR3 reads TGTGCCACCCTCAGTACAGGGAACACTGAAGCTTTCTTT.